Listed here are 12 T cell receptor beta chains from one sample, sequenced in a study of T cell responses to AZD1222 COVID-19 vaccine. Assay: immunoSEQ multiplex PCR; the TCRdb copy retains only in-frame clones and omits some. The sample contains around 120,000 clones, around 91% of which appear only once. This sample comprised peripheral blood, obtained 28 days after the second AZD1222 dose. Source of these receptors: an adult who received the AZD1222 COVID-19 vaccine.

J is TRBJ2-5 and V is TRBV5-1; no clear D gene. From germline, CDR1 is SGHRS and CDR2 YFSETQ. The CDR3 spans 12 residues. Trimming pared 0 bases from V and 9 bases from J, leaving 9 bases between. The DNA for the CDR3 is TGCGCCAGCAGCTTGGGGACGGATTCCCAGTACTTC. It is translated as CASSLGTDSQYF.

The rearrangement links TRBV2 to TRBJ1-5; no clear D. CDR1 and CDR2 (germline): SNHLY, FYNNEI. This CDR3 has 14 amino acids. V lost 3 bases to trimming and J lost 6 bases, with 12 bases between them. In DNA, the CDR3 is TGTGCCAGCAGTGATTCGGGATTGGGTCAGCCCCAGCATTTT. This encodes CASSDSGLGQPQHF.

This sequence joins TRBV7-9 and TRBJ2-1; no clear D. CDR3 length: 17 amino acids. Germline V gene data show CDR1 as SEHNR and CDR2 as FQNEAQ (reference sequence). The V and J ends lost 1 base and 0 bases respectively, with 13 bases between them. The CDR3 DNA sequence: TGTGCCAGCAGCTTAGAGAGGAGCGCCAGCTCCTACAATGAGCAGTTCTTC. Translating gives CASSLERSASSYNEQFF.

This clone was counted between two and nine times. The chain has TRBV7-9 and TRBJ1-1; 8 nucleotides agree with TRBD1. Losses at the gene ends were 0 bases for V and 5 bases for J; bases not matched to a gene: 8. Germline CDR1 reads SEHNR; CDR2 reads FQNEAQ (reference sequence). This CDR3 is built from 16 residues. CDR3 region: CASSLAVRTGITEAFF. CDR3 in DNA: TGTGCCAGCAGCTTAGCAGTTCGGACAGGGATAACTGAAGCTTTCTTT.

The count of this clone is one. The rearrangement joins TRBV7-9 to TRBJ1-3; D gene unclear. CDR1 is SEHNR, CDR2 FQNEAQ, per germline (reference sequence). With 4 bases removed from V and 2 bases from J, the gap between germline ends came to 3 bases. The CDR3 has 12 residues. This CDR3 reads CASSSAGNTIYF. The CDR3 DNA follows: TGTGCCAGCAGCTCAGCTGGAAACACCATATATTTT.

The CDR3: CASSFIGYNQPQHF. For the CDR3, the DNA is TGTGCCAGCAGTTTTATCGGTTACAATCAGCCCCAGCATTTT. V is TRBV27 and J is TRBJ1-5, with D unresolved. Germline V CDR1 and CDR2: MNHEY, SMNVEV (reference sequence). This CDR3 contains 14 residues. The V gene lost 3 bases and the J gene lost 3 bases, with 9 bases spanning the gap.

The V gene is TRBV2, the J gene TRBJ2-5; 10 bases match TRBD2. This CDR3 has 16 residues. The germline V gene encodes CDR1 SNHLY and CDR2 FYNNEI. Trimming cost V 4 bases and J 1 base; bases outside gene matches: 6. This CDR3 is CASSALAGGSQETQYF. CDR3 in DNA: TGTGCCAGCAGTGCGTTAGCGGGAGGCTCCCAAGAGACCCAGTACTTC. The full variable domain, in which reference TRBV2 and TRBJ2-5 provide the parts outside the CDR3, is EPEVTQTPSHQVTQMGQEVILRCVPISNHLYFYWYRQILGQKVEFLVSFYNNEISEKSEIFDDQFSVERPDGSNFTLKIRSTKLEDSAMYFCASSALAGGSQETQYFGPGTRLLVL.

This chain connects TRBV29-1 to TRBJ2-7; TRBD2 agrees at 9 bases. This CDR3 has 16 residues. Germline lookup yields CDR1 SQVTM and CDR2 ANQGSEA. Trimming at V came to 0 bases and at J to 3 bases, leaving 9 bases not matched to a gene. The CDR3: CSVEEVQTSGRYEQYF. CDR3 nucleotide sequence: TGCAGCGTTGAAGAGGTGCAGACTAGCGGACGCTACGAGCAGTACTTC.

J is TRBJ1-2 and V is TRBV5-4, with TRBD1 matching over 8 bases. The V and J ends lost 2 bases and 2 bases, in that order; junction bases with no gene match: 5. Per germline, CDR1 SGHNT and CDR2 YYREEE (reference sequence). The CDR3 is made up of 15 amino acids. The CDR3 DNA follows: TGTGCCAGCAGCTTAAACCGGGACAGGAACTATGGCTACACCTTC. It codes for CASSLNRDRNYGYTF.

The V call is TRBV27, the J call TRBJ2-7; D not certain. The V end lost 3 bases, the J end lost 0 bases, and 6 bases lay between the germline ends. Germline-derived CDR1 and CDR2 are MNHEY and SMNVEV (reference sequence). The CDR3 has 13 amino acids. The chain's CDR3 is CASSFGPSYEQYF. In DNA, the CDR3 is TGTGCCAGCAGTTTCGGACCCTCCTACGAGCAGTACTTC.

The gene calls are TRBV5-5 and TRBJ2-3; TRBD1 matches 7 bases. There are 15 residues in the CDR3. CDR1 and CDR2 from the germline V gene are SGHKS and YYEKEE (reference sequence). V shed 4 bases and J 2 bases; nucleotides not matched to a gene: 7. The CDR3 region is CASSDDRVLTDTQYF. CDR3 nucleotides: TGTGCCAGCAGCGACGACAGGGTCCTCACAGATACGCAGTATTTT.

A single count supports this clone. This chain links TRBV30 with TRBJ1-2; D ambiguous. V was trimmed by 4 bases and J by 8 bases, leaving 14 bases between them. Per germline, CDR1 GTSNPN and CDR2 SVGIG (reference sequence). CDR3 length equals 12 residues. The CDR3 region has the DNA TGTGCCTGGAACCCCGGCGGGCCGGGCTACACCTTC. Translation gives CAWNPGGPGYTF.